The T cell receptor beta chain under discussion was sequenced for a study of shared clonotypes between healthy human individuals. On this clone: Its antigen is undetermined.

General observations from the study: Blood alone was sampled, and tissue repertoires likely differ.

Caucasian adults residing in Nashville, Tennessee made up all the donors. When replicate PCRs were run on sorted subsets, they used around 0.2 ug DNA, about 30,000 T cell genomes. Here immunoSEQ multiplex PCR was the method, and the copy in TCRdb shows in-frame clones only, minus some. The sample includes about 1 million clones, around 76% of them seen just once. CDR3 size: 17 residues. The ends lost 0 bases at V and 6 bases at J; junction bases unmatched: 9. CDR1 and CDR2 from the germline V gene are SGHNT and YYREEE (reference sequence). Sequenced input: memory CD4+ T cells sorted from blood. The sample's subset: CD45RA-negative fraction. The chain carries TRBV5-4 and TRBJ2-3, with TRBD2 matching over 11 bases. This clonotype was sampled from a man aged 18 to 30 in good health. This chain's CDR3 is CASSLAGVAGGHDTQYF. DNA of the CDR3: TGTGCCAGCAGCTTGGCCGGGGTAGCGGGAGGGCACGATACGCAGTATTTT.